This T cell receptor (beta chain) comes out of a study of identical twins. Study-wide findings and caveats: In beta out-of-frame sequences, the excess sharing between twins was weaker. Models underestimated TCR alpha sharing (out-of-frame) in monozygotic twins.

This clonotype appeared many times. As yet, its antigen is unknown. TCRdb reprocessed the 5' RACE reads via MiXCR and lists one record per CDR3 protein. This repertoire shows roughly 570,000 distinct CDR3 sequences, over 8.5% found once; its top ten account for more than 2.5%. The data were also submitted as part of a second study, on yellow fever vaccine responses in identical twins.

The sequenced material came from PBMCs. The TCR was taken from a woman between 18 and 29 years old in good health.

The CDR3 DNA follows: TGTGCCAGCAGCATCCCGACAGGGTACGAGCAGTACTTC. Encoded protein: CASSIPTGYEQYF. This sequence joins TRBV7-9 and TRBJ2-7, with 7 bases lining up with TRBD1. The V and J ends lost 5 bases and 4 bases, in that order; junction bases with no gene match: 5. Per the germline V gene, CDR1 is SEHNR and CDR2 is FQNEAQ (reference sequence). This CDR3 has 13 residues.